This T cell receptor (beta chain) was recovered during a study of CD8 T cells in ankylosing spondylitis. For TCR beta, libraries came from quantitative 5'-RACE with molecular barcodes. Using its own MiXCR run on the 5' RACE reads, TCRdb lists one record per CDR3 protein. This table has 750,000 to 850,000 distinct CDR3 sequences, roughly 10% appearing once. Study-level points and caveats: It appeared that ankylosing spondylitis blood was characterized by a TCR beta motif of under ten highly homologous variants. Disease-linked clones reportedly concentrated significantly in matched ankylosing spondylitis synovial fluid. Researchers report that disease-linked clones proved CD8+ and relatively rare in peripheral blood.

This clonotype was seen a few times. What it recognizes is unknown. This sequence was found in a male donor with ankylosing spondylitis. The specimen was blood, either unsorted or a sorted T cell fraction (not recorded which).

The CDR3 is CASSFRLGGPGEAFF. The CDR3 coding sequence is TGTGCCAGCAGTTTCCGACTCGGGGGGCCGGGTGAAGCTTTCTTT. The J gene is TRBJ1-1, the V gene TRBV12-3 or TRBV12-4; D possibly corresponds to TRBD1 (6 bases). V lost 3 bases and J lost 7, with 18 bases in between. The CDR3 is 15 residues long.